The 28 T cell receptor beta chains presented below share a single source sample, sequenced in a study of blood T cell repertoires in COVID-19. Clones were sequenced by immunoSEQ multiplex PCR, and TCRdb holds only the in-frame ones, with some missing. Of over 300,000 clones listed, 90% were seen once; the top ten hold approximately 6.2%. The sequencing input was peripheral blood. The receptors shown here come from a man aged 18 to 30 with active or convalescent COVID-19.

Written as DNA, the CDR3 is TGTGCCAGCTCACCAGAGGGTGGCAATCAGCCCCAGCATTTT. Translated, it gives CASSPEGGNQPQHF. The gene calls are TRBV18 and TRBJ1-5; the D is unclear. Trimming cost V 2 bases and J 2 bases, with 7 bases left between them. This CDR3 has 14 amino acids. Per germline, CDR1 KGHSH and CDR2 LQKENI.

This sequence joins TRBV6-2 or TRBV6-3 and TRBJ2-7; 9 nucleotides match TRBD1. After removal of 6 bases from V and 2 bases from J, the junction contained 11 bases not matched to a gene. In germline, CDR1 is MNHEY, CDR2 SVGEGT. This CDR3 spans 16 amino acids. The CDR3 DNA sequence: TGTGCCAGCAGCTTATTACGGGGACAGGGTACCTACGAGCAGTACTTC. Its protein product is CASSLLRGQGTYEQYF.

V gene TRBV5-5 combines with J gene TRBJ2-6; D may be TRBD2 (5 bases). This CDR3 comprises 18 residues. V dropped 7 bases and J dropped 0 bases, with 20 bases sitting between them. CDR1 and CDR2 from the germline V gene are SGHKS and YYEKEE (reference sequence). The CDR3 nucleotides are TGTGCCAGCCTCTTGGCCCGGGGTGCGGGCTCTGGGGCCAACGTCCTGACTTTC. Translating it yields CASLLARGAGSGANVLTF.

The count of this clone is one. CDR3 DNA sequence: TGTGCCAGCAGTCGACAGGGCGGGACTGGAAACACCATATATTTT. This gives the protein CASSRQGGTGNTIYF. The chain has TRBV28 and TRBJ1-3, with 7 bases matching TRBD1. This CDR3 region has 15 residues. Trimming cost V 5 bases and J 2 bases; bases outside gene matches: 6. CDR1 is MDHEN and CDR2 is SYDVKM in the germline V gene.

The rearrangement uses TRBV2 and TRBJ2-5; weak D call: TRBD2 (5 bases). The V gene's germline CDR1 is SNHLY and CDR2 FYNNEI. The CDR3 is made up of 11 amino acids. Between the trimmed V and J ends, which lost 8 bases and 5 bases, there was a span of 9 bases. The CDR3 protein is CASGSRETQYF. Here the CDR3 DNA reads TGTGCCAGCGGGAGCAGGGAGACCCAGTACTTC.

The chain couples TRBV29-1 to TRBJ2-3, with D perhaps TRBD1 (5 bases). Germline lookup yields CDR1 SQVTM and CDR2 ANQGSEA. The V and J ends lost 7 bases and 1 base respectively, with 15 bases between them. CDR3 length equals 14 residues. This CDR3 reads CSGKQVSGTDTQYF. DNA of the CDR3: TGCAGCGGTAAACAGGTTTCCGGCACAGATACGCAGTATTTT.

The genes are TRBV6-5 and TRBJ1-5; tentatively, D is TRBD1 (5 bases). The V and J ends lost 6 bases and 1 base respectively, with 13 bases between them. CDR1 is MNHEY, CDR2 SVGAGI, per germline. This CDR3 has 15 amino acids. CDR3 amino acids: CASSRTRGSNQPQHF. CDR3 DNA sequence: TGTGCCAGCAGCAGAACTCGGGGGAGCAATCAGCCCCAGCATTTT.

This clone was counted once. V is TRBV11-3 and J is TRBJ1-1; D not certain. Germline V CDR1 and CDR2: SGHNT, YENEEA. This CDR3 spans 13 amino acids. Between the trimmed V and J ends, which lost 5 bases and 8 bases, there was a span of 15 bases. The CDR3 nucleotides are TGTGCCAGCAGCGGAGGCGTCGGCGACGAAGCTTTCTTT. The encoded protein is CASSGGVGDEAFF. The full variable domain, completed using reference TRBV11-3 and TRBJ1-1, is EAGVVQSPRYKIIEKKQPVAFWCNPISGHNTLYWYLQNLGQGPELLIRYENEEAVDDSQLPKDRFSAERLKGVDSTLKIQPAELGDSAVYLCASSGGVGDEAFFGQGTRLTVV.

The chain employs TRBV23-1 and TRBJ2-7; 10 nucleotides align to TRBD1. TRBV23-1 has ORF status, its function being uncertain. Trimming at V came to 7 bases and at J to 6 bases, leaving 9 bases not matched to a gene. The CDR3 totals 14 residues. CDR3 protein: CASKTPGQGLEQYF. CDR3 in DNA: TGCGCCAGCAAAACTCCGGGACAGGGGCTCGAGCAGTACTTC.

The chain is built from TRBV19 and TRBJ2-3; 7 bases align to TRBD1. This CDR3 spans 15 amino acids. CDR1 is LNHDA, CDR2 SQIVND, per germline (reference sequence). Trimming removed 6 bases from V and 0 bases from J; junction bases left unmatched: 6. CDR3: CASSSGQYSTDTQYF. The CDR3 bases are TGTGCCAGTAGCTCGGGACAGTATAGCACAGATACGCAGTATTTT.

Only one count was recorded for this clone. The chain couples TRBV24-1 to TRBJ1-5; D not resolved. V lost 2 bases and J 9 bases, leaving 7 bases between the germline ends. The CDR3 extends over 12 amino acids. Germline CDR1 and CDR2: KGHDR and SFDVKD. CDR3 protein: CATSDYRGPQHF. The DNA for the CDR3 is TGTGCCACCAGTGATTACCGGGGGCCCCAGCATTTT.

CDR3 residues: CAITGQEDQPQHF. The CDR3 coding sequence is TGTGCCATCACGGGACAGGAGGATCAGCCCCAGCATTTT. The chain combines TRBV10-3 with TRBJ1-5; TRBD1 agrees at 8 bases. CDR3 size: 13 residues. Losses at the gene ends were 7 bases for V and 5 bases for J; bases not matched to a gene: 4. Germline values: CDR1 ENHRY, CDR2 SYGVKD.

This sequence joins TRBV7-2 and TRBJ2-2; D not certain. Trimming left V 10 bases short and J 0 bases short, with 9 bases between. Germline CDR1 reads SGHTA; CDR2 reads FQGNSA. CDR3 size: 13 residues. The CDR3 protein is CATSFANTGELFF. In nucleotides, the CDR3 is TGTGCCACCTCGTTCGCGAACACCGGGGAGCTGTTTTTT.

Comment on this clone: Other DNA sequences in this sample translate to the same CDR3. The chain is built from TRBV9 and TRBJ2-7; 7 bases map to TRBD1. V was pared by 0 bases and J by 3 bases, with 3 bases of the junction left unmatched. The CDR3 loop spans 14 amino acids. Looked up from germline, CDR1 is SGDLS and CDR2 is YYNGEE. Written as DNA, the CDR3 is TGTGCCAGCAGCGTAGGCGCAGGGGGCTACGAGCAGTACTTC. Encoded protein: CASSVGAGGYEQYF.

Worth noting for this clone: Other DNA variants within this sample encode the same CDR3. The rearrangement joins TRBV9 to TRBJ2-7, with unresolved D. Trimming removed 0 bases from V and 2 bases from J, with 6 bases in between. The CDR3 length is 13 residues. Germline CDR1 is SGDLS and CDR2 is YYNGEE. CDR3 nucleotides: TGTGCCAGCAGCGTAGGGCAGACCTACGAGCAGTACTTC. This translates into CASSVGQTYEQYF.

The chain employs TRBV6-5 and TRBJ2-7, with 7 positions matching TRBD1. The V segment lost 0 bases and the J segment 6 bases; nucleotides outside the gene matches: 8. The CDR3 covers 15 residues. CDR1 and CDR2 from the germline V gene are MNHEY and SVGAGI. Written as DNA, the CDR3 is TGTGCCAGCAGTTACTCGAGACAGGGTGTCGGCGAGCAGTACTTC. This translates into CASSYSRQGVGEQYF.

This clone was seen a handful of times. The rearrangement links TRBV11-2 to TRBJ2-2; D unresolved. V was trimmed by 3 bases and J by 2 bases, leaving 4 bases between them. This CDR3 contains 13 residues. Germline CDR1 is SGHAT and CDR2 is FQNNGV. CDR3 nucleotides: TGTGCCAGCAGCTTCGTTAACACCGGGGAGCTGTTTTTT. Encoded protein: CASSFVNTGELFF. Together with reference TRBV11-2 and TRBJ2-2, the CDR3 gives the full variable domain: EAGVAQSPRYKIIEKRQSVAFWCNPISGHATLYWYQQILGQGPKLLIQFQNNGVVDDSQLPKDRFSAERLKGVDSTLKIQPAKLEDSAVYLCASSFVNTGELFFGEGSRLTVL.

The rearrangement links TRBV28 to TRBJ2-3, with D uncertain. The V and J ends lost 2 bases and 1 base respectively, with 4 bases between them. This CDR3 region has 13 residues. Germline V lookup: CDR1 MDHEN, CDR2 SYDVKM. CDR3: CASSLRGTDTQYF. CDR3 in DNA: TGTGCCAGCAGTTTACGGGGCACAGATACGCAGTATTTT.

This chain links TRBV28 with TRBJ1-5, with 7 nucleotides matching TRBD1. CDR1 is MDHEN and CDR2 is SYDVKM in the germline V gene. Trimming removed 5 bases from V and 3 bases from J; junction bases left unmatched: 4. This CDR3 contains 14 residues. CDR3 region: CASSQQGINQPQHF. CDR3 DNA: TGTGCCAGCAGTCAACAGGGGATCAATCAGCCCCAGCATTTT.

The rearrangement uses TRBV14 and TRBJ1-2; D is possibly TRBD1 (5 bases). The CDR3 covers 13 residues. From germline, CDR1 is SGHDN and CDR2 FVKESK. V lost 3 bases to trimming and J lost 5 bases, with 10 bases between them. CDR3 protein: CASSQGLSYGYTF. CDR3 DNA: TGTGCCAGCAGCCAGGGACTATCTTATGGCTACACCTTC.

V usage is TRBV2 and J usage is TRBJ2-7; 13 nucleotides line up with TRBD2. The CDR3 sequence is 17 residues long. Germline V gene lookup returns CDR1 SNHLY and CDR2 FYNNEI. Losses at the gene ends were 6 bases for V and 5 bases for J; bases not matched to a gene: 13. The CDR3: CASRSPITSGRANEQYF. CDR3 coding DNA: TGTGCCAGCAGAAGTCCAATTACTAGCGGGAGGGCCAACGAGCAGTACTTC. Filled out from reference TRBV2 and TRBJ2-7, the complete variable domain reads EPEVTQTPSHQVTQMGQEVILRCVPISNHLYFYWYRQILGQKVEFLVSFYNNEISEKSEIFDDQFSVERPDGSNFTLKIRSTKLEDSAMYFCASRSPITSGRANEQYFGPGTRLTVT.

The rearrangement joins TRBV19 to TRBJ1-2, with a possible D match to TRBD1 (6 bases). The V and J ends lost 5 bases and 1 base respectively, with 11 bases between them. CDR3 size: 14 residues. Germline V gene lookup returns CDR1 LNHDA and CDR2 SQIVND (reference sequence). The CDR3 loop is CASSVTGINYGYTF. CDR3 in DNA: TGTGCCAGTAGTGTTACAGGGATTAACTATGGCTACACCTTC.

The chain has TRBV13 and TRBJ2-1; possibly TRBD1 for D (5 bases). CDR1 is PRHDT, CDR2 FYEKMQ, per germline (reference sequence). CDR3 size: 12 residues. V shed 4 bases and J shed 7 bases, with 8 bases lying between them. In DNA form, the CDR3 reads TGTGCCAGCAGCTCCCCAGGGAATGAGCAGTTCTTC. It encodes CASSSPGNEQFF.

The J gene is TRBJ1-5, the V gene TRBV5-4; D possibly corresponds to TRBD1 (5 bases). This CDR3 is 15 amino acids long. Germline V lookup: CDR1 SGHNT, CDR2 YYREEE (reference sequence). V was clipped by 1 base and J by 3 bases, with 11 bases between them. CDR3 DNA sequence: TGTGCCAGCAGCTTGAACCCAGGACACAATCAGCCCCAGCATTTT. Translated, it gives CASSLNPGHNQPQHF.

The chain recombines TRBV28 with TRBJ2-7; TRBD2 aligns across 8 bases. V lost 2 bases, J lost 1 base, and 4 bases stayed unmatched. From germline, CDR1 is MDHEN and CDR2 SYDVKM. The CDR3 is 15 amino acids. CDR3 sequence reads: CASSLGRGVSYEQYF. For the CDR3, the DNA is TGTGCCAGCAGTTTAGGGCGGGGGGTTTCCTACGAGCAGTACTTC.

The chain combines TRBV2 with TRBJ1-2, with D hard to call. Germline-derived CDR1 and CDR2 are SNHLY and FYNNEI. V gave up 9 bases and J gave up 2 bases, with 13 bases separating them. This CDR3 spans 13 amino acids. CDR3 amino acids: CASWSGENYGYTF. In DNA, the CDR3 is TGTGCCAGTTGGAGCGGGGAAAACTATGGCTACACCTTC.

This sequence joins TRBV2 and TRBJ2-7; perhaps TRBD1 as D (5 bases). Per germline, CDR1 SNHLY and CDR2 FYNNEI. Trimming pared 4 bases from V and 6 bases from J, leaving 16 bases between. The CDR3 contains 14 residues. CDR3: CASSADSPSPEQYF. The DNA for the CDR3 is TGTGCCAGCAGTGCTGACAGCCCATCCCCCGAGCAGTACTTC. Drawing the rest from reference TRBV2 and TRBJ2-7, the complete variable domain is EPEVTQTPSHQVTQMGQEVILRCVPISNHLYFYWYRQILGQKVEFLVSFYNNEISEKSEIFDDQFSVERPDGSNFTLKIRSTKLEDSAMYFCASSADSPSPEQYFGPGTRLTVT.

The V and J genes are TRBV5-1 and TRBJ2-1; TRBD2 matches at 10 bases. J was trimmed by 0 bases and V by 9 bases; bases with no gene match: 3. There are 14 residues in the CDR3. Germline lookup yields CDR1 SGHRS and CDR2 YFSETQ. The CDR3, as DNA: TGCGCCACCCGACTAGCGGGCTCCTACAATGAGCAGTTCTTC. This sequence encodes CATRLAGSYNEQFF. Combining the CDR3 with reference TRBV5-1 and TRBJ2-1 gives the whole variable domain KAGVTQTPRYLIKTRGQQVTLSCSPISGHRSVSWYQQTPGQGLQFLFEYFSETQRNKGNFPGRFSGRQFSNSRSEMNVSTLELGDSALYLCATRLAGSYNEQFFGPGTRLTVL.